Shown below are 26 T cell receptor beta chains from a single sample sequenced in a study of cytomegalovirus exposure and HLA in healthy donors. With 60 Vbeta and 13 Jbeta primers, the PCR was carried out. Sequenced by immunoSEQ multiplex PCR; TCRdb stores in-frame clones only, minus some. The sample carries about 180,000 clones, around 80% recorded once. Sequencing was done on a sample of PBMCs. Source of these receptors: a man in his late teens or twenties in good health and CMV-seronegative.

The chain recombines TRBV23-1 with TRBJ2-7; D unresolved. TRBV23-1 is known as an ORF, though its function is uncertain. V gave up 0 bases and J gave up 0 bases, with 6 bases separating them. The CDR3 covers 14 residues. CDR3 DNA sequence: TGCGCCAGCAGTCAATCGGAGAGCTCCTACGAGCAGTACTTC. This gives the protein CASSQSESSYEQYF.

The chain joins TRBV6-6 to TRBJ2-3; 8 nucleotides align to TRBD1. The CDR3 consists of 16 residues. V was clipped by 5 bases and J by 1 base; unmatched bases: 8. Germline CDR1 reads MNHNY; CDR2 reads SVGAGI (reference sequence). This chain's CDR3 is CASSLGQGIGTDTQYF. CDR3 DNA: TGTGCCAGCAGTCTCGGACAGGGCATCGGCACAGATACGCAGTATTTT.

The chain combines TRBV5-1 with TRBJ2-2; 10 bases are a match to TRBD2. This CDR3 is built from 15 residues. CDR1 is SGHRS, CDR2 YFSETQ, per germline. The junction had 7 bases not matched to a gene; V was cut back by 4 bases and J by 7 bases. The CDR3 DNA reads as TGCGCCAGCAGCCGGTCTAGCGGGAGTGTCGGGGAGCTGTTTTTT. Translation: CASSRSSGSVGELFF.

The chain uses TRBV7-9 and TRBJ2-2, with D tentatively TRBD2 (5 bases). This CDR3 spans 15 amino acids. Germline CDR1 and CDR2: SEHNR and FQNEAQ (reference sequence). Trimming shortened V by 5 bases and J by 0 bases, and 10 bases separated the two germline ends. DNA of the CDR3: TGTGCCAGCAGCCGAAGCGGACCGAACACCGGGGAGCTGTTTTTT. This codes for CASSRSGPNTGELFF.

The chain uses TRBV6-5 and TRBJ2-3; weak D call: TRBD2 (6 bases). Trimming cost V 6 bases and J 5 bases, with 18 bases left between them. Germline values: CDR1 MNHEY, CDR2 SVGAGI. This CDR3 has 15 amino acids. Here the CDR3 reads CASSPREWRGDTQYF. The CDR3 bases are TGTGCCAGCAGCCCCCGGGAATGGAGGGGAGATACGCAGTATTTT.

The chain recombines TRBV7-8 with TRBJ1-5; 8 nucleotides align to TRBD1. The CDR3 sequence is 16 residues long. Germline trimming cut 1 base from V and 1 base from J; bases unmatched to any gene: 3. Germline lookup yields CDR1 SGHVS and CDR2 FQNEAQ. CDR3 protein: CASSLDTGGSNQPQHF. The CDR3 nucleotides read TGTGCCAGCAGCTTAGACACAGGGGGAAGCAATCAGCCCCAGCATTTT.

The genes are TRBV6-5 and TRBJ1-3; no firm D call. V was cut by 0 bases and J by 2 bases, with 11 bases left in between. In germline, CDR1 is MNHEY, CDR2 SVGAGI. The CDR3 totals 16 residues. Here the CDR3 reads CASSYSSGDAGNTIYF. CDR3 bases: TGTGCCAGCAGTTACTCGTCGGGAGATGCTGGAAACACCATATATTTT.

The CDR3 is CASSISPPGEQFF. The CDR3 DNA follows: TGTGCCAGCAGCATATCCCCGCCCGGTGAGCAGTTCTTC. The chain couples TRBV9 to TRBJ2-1; D is ambiguous. The CDR3 contains 13 residues. The germline V gene encodes CDR1 SGDLS and CDR2 YYNGEE. V shed 4 bases and J shed 9 bases, with 14 bases lying between them.

V usage is TRBV6-1 and J usage is TRBJ2-7, with 7 bases aligning to TRBD2. V was clipped by 8 bases and J by 2 bases; unmatched bases: 9. This CDR3 comprises 14 residues. Germline V gives CDR1 MNHNS, CDR2 SASEGT. The CDR3, as DNA: TGTGCCAGCGGGGAGCGGGGCGCAGCCTACGAGCAGTACTTC. Translated: CASGERGAAYEQYF.

This clone occurred a few times. The V gene is TRBV10-3, the J gene TRBJ1-4; tentatively, D is TRBD1 (6 bases). Looked up from germline, CDR1 is ENHRY and CDR2 is SYGVKD. The CDR3 has 16 amino acids. The V gene lost 0 bases and the J gene lost 7 bases, with 15 bases spanning the gap. This CDR3 reads CAISESGTSNTEKLFF. The CDR3 DNA reads as TGTGCCATCAGTGAGTCAGGGACAAGTAATACTGAAAAACTGTTTTTT.

This clone was counted between two and nine times. This chain joins TRBV10-3 and TRBJ1-2; D remains unclear. The ends were cut back, 0 bases at V and 9 bases at J, with 14 bases in the middle. There are 14 residues in the CDR3. Germline CDR1 and CDR2: ENHRY and SYGVKD. CDR3 DNA: TGTGCCATCAGTGAGTCTGGCCAGATGATTAGCTACACCTTC. Encoded protein: CAISESGQMISYTF.

The chain joins TRBV7-6 to TRBJ2-1, with 11 positions matching TRBD2. Germline CDR1 reads SGHVS; CDR2 reads FNYEAQ. V trimming: 4 bases; J trimming: 6 bases; junction bases outside the gene matches: 8. CDR3 length: 16 residues. The CDR3 loop reads CASSSWRTSGSNEQFF. In nucleotides, the CDR3 is TGTGCCAGCAGCTCCTGGAGGACTAGCGGGTCCAATGAGCAGTTCTTC.

The gene calls are TRBV6-5 and TRBJ2-7; 7 bases are a match to TRBD2. The ends lost 0 bases at V and 1 base at J; junction bases unmatched: 6. Germline V CDR1 and CDR2: MNHEY, SVGAGI. This CDR3 contains 16 residues. CDR3 nucleotides: TGTGCCAGCAGTTACTCGCCGGGGGGTTCTTCCTACGAGCAGTACTTC. Its translation is CASSYSPGGSSYEQYF.

This clone was found a few times. V usage is TRBV27 and J usage is TRBJ1-4, with D perhaps matching TRBD1 (6 bases). Germline V gene sequence: CDR1 MNHEY, CDR2 SMNVEV (reference sequence). V lost 5 bases to trimming and J lost 5 bases, with 12 bases between them. The CDR3 loop spans 14 amino acids. The CDR3 protein is CASSPIQGNEKLFF. The CDR3 DNA sequence: TGTGCCAGCAGTCCCATTCAGGGGAATGAAAAACTGTTTTTT.

The J gene is TRBJ1-2, the V gene TRBV30; the D gene is possibly TRBD1 (6 bases). The CDR3 sequence is 14 residues long. V was trimmed by 3 bases and J by 7 bases, leaving 18 bases between them. Per the germline V gene, CDR1 is GTSNPN and CDR2 is SVGIG (reference sequence). This chain's CDR3 is CAWRETGTTSGYTF. The CDR3 DNA follows: TGTGCCTGGAGAGAGACCGGGACAACTAGTGGCTACACCTTC. Drawing the rest from reference TRBV30 and TRBJ1-2, the complete variable domain is SQTIHQWPATLVQPVGSPLSLECTVEGTSNPNLYWYRQAAGRGLQLLFYSVGIGQISSEVPQNLSASRPQDRQFILSSKKLLLSDSGFYLCAWRETGTTSGYTFGSGTRLTVV.

The V gene is TRBV30, the J gene TRBJ2-3; TRBD2 matches 11 bases. V was clipped by 0 bases and J by 2 bases; unmatched bases: 4. This CDR3 is 16 amino acids long. Germline loops: CDR1 GTSNPN, CDR2 SVGIG (reference sequence). The CDR3 loop is CAWSVGTSGNTDTQYF. In DNA form, the CDR3 reads TGTGCCTGGAGTGTGGGGACTAGCGGAAACACAGATACGCAGTATTTT.

This rearrangement joins TRBV30 to TRBJ2-3; 7 bases line up with TRBD2. Germline CDR1 is GTSNPN and CDR2 is SVGIG (reference sequence). Trimming removed 2 bases from V and 7 bases from J; junction bases left unmatched: 6. The CDR3 sequence is 13 residues long. The DNA of the CDR3 is TGTGCCTGGAGTCAGACTAGCCTGAATACGCAGTATTTT. This gives the protein CAWSQTSLNTQYF.

This clone was counted once. V usage is TRBV29-1 and J usage is TRBJ1-1, with 8 bases that match TRBD1. The ends lost 4 bases at V and 4 bases at J; junction bases unmatched: 5. Per the germline V gene, CDR1 is SQVTM and CDR2 is ANQGSEA. The CDR3 is 13 amino acids. The DNA for the CDR3 is TGCAGCGTTGTGACAGGGGTTATCACTGAAGCTTTCTTT. This translates into CSVVTGVITEAFF.

V gene TRBV5-1 combines with J gene TRBJ2-7, with TRBD2 identical over 8 bases. CDR3 size: 16 residues. Germline-derived CDR1 and CDR2 are SGHRS and YFSETQ. The V and J ends lost 2 bases and 1 base, in that order; junction bases with no gene match: 8. CDR3 loop: CASSLATSGSSYEQYF. In nucleotides, the CDR3 is TGCGCCAGCAGCTTAGCTACTAGCGGTTCGTCCTACGAGCAGTACTTC.

The V gene is TRBV2, the J gene TRBJ2-2, with a weak D call TRBD2 (5 bases). Germline CDR1 is SNHLY and CDR2 is FYNNEI. The V and J ends lost 0 bases and 5 bases respectively, with 7 bases between them. The CDR3 covers 14 residues. The CDR3 reads CASSEAPGTGELFF. The CDR3 region has the DNA TGTGCCAGCAGTGAAGCGCCGGGGACCGGGGAGCTGTTTTTT.

The V call is TRBV20-1, the J call TRBJ1-2; D might be TRBD1 (5 bases). CDR3 length equals 11 residues. Per germline, CDR1 DFQATT and CDR2 SNEGSKA (reference sequence). CDR3 amino acids: CWGGDGSGYTF. The CDR3 coding sequence is TGCTGGGGAGGGGACGGTTCGGGCTACACCTTC.

About this clone itself: The junction departs from germline at one end; a sequencing error may be responsible. The chain links TRBV5-1 to TRBJ1-2; D is possibly TRBD1 (5 bases). Per the germline V gene, CDR1 is SGHRS and CDR2 is YFSETQ. The CDR3 covers 15 residues. The CDR3 loop reads CASSRYSGDRYGYTF. Written as DNA, the CDR3 is TGTGCCAGCAGCCGCTACTCGGGGGATCGCTATGGCTACACCTTC.

This chain joins TRBV5-1 and TRBJ2-7; maybe TRBD2 (5 bases). CDR1 and CDR2 (germline): SGHRS, YFSETQ. V gave up 2 bases and J gave up 3 bases, with 18 bases separating them. The CDR3 sequence is 16 residues long. This chain's CDR3 is CASSFLRSSADYEQYF. The DNA of the CDR3 is TGCGCCAGCAGCTTTCTTCGGAGTAGCGCGGACTACGAGCAGTACTTC.

The V and J genes are TRBV10-3 and TRBJ2-1; D is perhaps TRBD1 (6 bases). This CDR3 is 16 amino acids long. The V and J ends lost 4 bases and 8 bases respectively, with 21 bases between them. Germline V gene lookup returns CDR1 ENHRY and CDR2 SYGVKD. CDR3 bases: TGTGCCATCAGTGGGGGGTTTTTAGTGGGGGCCGATGAGCAGTTCTTC. It encodes CAISGGFLVGADEQFF.

This chain uses TRBV29-1 with TRBJ2-7; maybe TRBD2 (5 bases). This CDR3 is 14 amino acids long. The germline V gene has CDR1 SQVTM and CDR2 ANQGSEA. V was cut by 1 base and J by 4 bases, with 14 bases left in between. CDR3 coding DNA: TGCAGCGTTGAAGCTCAGAATAGCGTATACGAGCAGTACTTC. Amino acids: CSVEAQNSVYEQYF.

The rearrangement joins TRBV6-5 to TRBJ1-6; 7 nucleotides line up with TRBD1. The CDR3 spans 14 residues. Germline CDR1 MNHEY, CDR2 SVGAGI. The V gene end was trimmed by 6 bases and the J gene end by 10 bases; junction bases not matched to a gene: 9. CDR3 nucleotide sequence: TGTGCCAGCAGCTATACAGGGGAGGACTCACCCCTCCACTTT. Encoded protein: CASSYTGEDSPLHF.